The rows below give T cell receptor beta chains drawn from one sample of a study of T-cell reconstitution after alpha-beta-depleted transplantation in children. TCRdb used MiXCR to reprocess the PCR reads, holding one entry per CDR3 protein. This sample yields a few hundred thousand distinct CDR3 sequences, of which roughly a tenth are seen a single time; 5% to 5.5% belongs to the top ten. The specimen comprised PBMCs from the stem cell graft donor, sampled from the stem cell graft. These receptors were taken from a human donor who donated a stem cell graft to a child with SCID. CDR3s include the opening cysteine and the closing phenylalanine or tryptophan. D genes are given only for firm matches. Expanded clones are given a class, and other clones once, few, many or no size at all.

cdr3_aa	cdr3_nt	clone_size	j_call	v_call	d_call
CASSLLGRDEQFF	TGTGCCAGCAGCTTATTGGGCAGAGATGAGCAGTTCTTC	many	TRBJ2-1	TRBV7-3	.
CASSLNRLDNRENTEAFF	TGCGCCAGCAGCTTGAATAGATTAGACAACAGGGAGAACACTGAAGCTTTCTTT	many	TRBJ1-1	TRBV5-1	.
CATKTGLTDTQYF	TGTGCCACCAAGACGGGCCTCACAGATACGCAGTATTTT	many	TRBJ2-3	TRBV15	.
CASSRLPDSSTDTQYF	TGCGCCAGCAGCCGGTTGCCGGACAGCAGCACAGATACGCAGTATTTT	many	TRBJ2-3	TRBV5-1	.
CASSLGTRYNEQFF	TGTGCCAGCAGCCTAGGAACTCGGTACAATGAGCAGTTCTTC	many	TRBJ2-1	TRBV7-9	.
CSASIRAGSTDTQYF	TGCAGTGCTAGTATAAGGGCAGGTAGCACAGATACGCAGTATTTT	many	TRBJ2-3	TRBV20-1	.
CASSLTGEGTPTNTEAFF	TGTGCCAGCAGCTTAACGGGGGAGGGTACGCCGACGAACACTGAAGCTTTCTTT	many	TRBJ1-1	TRBV7-3	.
CASSLFHRSTDTQYF	TGTGCCAGCAGCTTATTCCACAGAAGCACAGATACGCAGTATTTT	.	TRBJ2-3	TRBV7-3	.
CASSDRQGLASGTITGELFF	TGCGCCAGCAGCGACCGACAGGGTCTAGCCTCGGGCACTATCACCGGGGAGCTGTTTTTT	many	TRBJ2-2	TRBV5-1	TRBD1
CASSPTLEGSSRRYEQYF	TGTGCCAGCAGCCCTACGCTTGAAGGGTCTAGTCGCCGCTACGAGCAGTACTTC	many	TRBJ2-7	TRBV4-2	.
CASSQMTAQANYGYTF	TGCGCCAGCAGCCAAATGACAGCCCAGGCTAACTATGGCTACACCTTC	many	TRBJ1-2	TRBV4-1	.
CSAPDSTNNYGYTF	TGCAGTGCTCCGGACAGCACAAATAACTATGGCTACACCTTC	few	TRBJ1-2	TRBV20-1	.
CASSAGQREQYF	TGTGCCAGCAGCGCCGGTCAGCGCGAGCAGTACTTC	many	TRBJ2-7	TRBV9	.
CASSLGLRNTGELFF	TGCGCCAGCAGCTTAGGACTCAGGAACACCGGGGAGCTGTTTTTT	many	TRBJ2-2	TRBV5-1	.
CASIPGATNTGELFF	TGTGCCAGCATCCCTGGGGCAACGAACACCGGGGAGCTGTTTTTT	many	TRBJ2-2	TRBV12-3/TRBV12-4	.
CASSEWDRVYNEQFF	TGTGCCAGCAGTGAATGGGACAGGGTGTACAATGAGCAGTTCTTC	many	TRBJ2-1	TRBV2	TRBD1
CSATTGGIRGYTF	TGCAGTGCAACGACAGGGGGAATTCGTGGCTACACCTTC	many	TRBJ1-2	TRBV20-1	TRBD1
CASSHLGLAYGYTF	TGCGCCAGCAGCCACCTCGGGCTTGCGTATGGCTACACCTTC	many	TRBJ1-2	TRBV4-3	.
CASTPSPGRMHLGGNEQFF	TGCGCCAGCACCCCTTCCCCAGGAAGAATGCATTTGGGGGGCAATGAGCAGTTCTTC	many	TRBJ2-1	TRBV4-1	.
CASSQALAGYGETQYF	TGTGCCAGCAGCCAAGCTTTGGCGGGCTATGGAGAGACCCAGTACTTC	many	TRBJ2-5	TRBV3-1	.
CASDEVRNNSPLHF	TGTGCCAGCGATGAAGTAAGAAATAATTCACCCCTCCACTTT	many	TRBJ1-6	TRBV28	.
CASILRGGADTQYF	TGTGCCAGCATCCTCCGAGGGGGGGCGGATACGCAGTATTTT	many	TRBJ2-3	TRBV5-5	.
CASSPSGDTEAFF	TGTGCCAGCAGTCCCAGTGGCGACACTGAAGCTTTCTTT	many	TRBJ1-1	TRBV25-1	.
CASSRIRINRDRDTEAFF	TGTGCCAGCAGCCGAATCCGGATAAATCGGGACAGAGACACTGAAGCTTTCTTT	.	TRBJ1-1	TRBV7-3	TRBD1
CASSLAGGPLFSYNEQFF	TGTGCCAGCAGCCTAGCGGGGGGGCCCTTGTTCTCCTACAATGAGCAGTTCTTC	many	TRBJ2-1	TRBV5-6	TRBD2
CASSLAGIAGDNEQFF	TGCGCCAGCAGCTTGGCCGGGATAGCGGGGGACAATGAGCAGTTCTTC	many	TRBJ2-1	TRBV5-1	TRBD2
CASSFVGGPNYGYTF	TGTGCCAGCAGTTTTGTTGGCGGGCCTAACTATGGCTACACCTTC	many	TRBJ1-2	TRBV12-3/TRBV12-4	.
CASSRLAGGNEQFF	TGCGCCAGCAGCCGACTAGCGGGGGGCAATGAGCAGTTCTTC	many	TRBJ2-1	TRBV4-1	TRBD2
CASSYDGTQYF	TGTGCCAGCAGTTACGATGGTACGCAGTATTTT	many	TRBJ2-3	TRBV6-2/TRBV6-3	.
CASSPLLDRNTEAFF	TGTGCCAGCTCACCCCTATTGGACAGGAACACTGAAGCTTTCTTT	.	TRBJ1-1	TRBV18	.
CSAAKGGTSTDTQYF	TGCAGTGCTGCGAAGGGGGGTACTAGCACAGATACGCAGTATTTT	many	TRBJ2-3	TRBV20-1	.
CASSSPGLGSSNEQFF	TGTGCCAGCAGTTCCCCGGGACTAGGATCTTCCAATGAGCAGTTCTTC	many	TRBJ2-1	TRBV6-2/TRBV6-3	TRBD2
CASSFEGGYTEAFF	TGTGCCAGCAGTTTTGAGGGGGGATACACTGAAGCTTTCTTT	many	TRBJ1-1	TRBV12-3/TRBV12-4	.
CSATPSDTGETYTEAFF	TGCAGTGCTACCCCCTCTGACACGGGGGAAACGTACACTGAAGCTTTCTTT	many	TRBJ1-1	TRBV20-1	.
CASSSYQGAQDTQYF	TGTGCCAGCAGTTCTTACCAGGGGGCCCAAGATACGCAGTATTTT	many	TRBJ2-3	TRBV28	TRBD1
CASSSRQGGAYNEQFF	TGCGCCAGCAGCTCGAGACAGGGGGGGGCATACAATGAGCAGTTCTTC	.	TRBJ2-1	TRBV5-1	TRBD1
CSARADSDTQYF	TGCAGTGCTAGAGCCGACTCAGATACGCAGTATTTT	many	TRBJ2-3	TRBV20-1	.
CASSLYSETQYF	TGTGCCAGCAGCTTGTACTCCGAGACCCAGTACTTC	many	TRBJ2-5	TRBV5-6	.
CASSDRGARGYTF	TGTGCCAGCAGCGACAGGGGGGCGCGTGGCTACACCTTC	many	TRBJ1-2	TRBV14	TRBD1
CASTHPDQPQHF	TGTGCCAGCACCCACCCCGATCAGCCCCAGCATTTT	many	TRBJ1-5	TRBV12-3/TRBV12-4	.
CASSPTQGANYGYTF	TGTGCCAGCAGCCCAACCCAGGGAGCTAACTATGGCTACACCTTC	many	TRBJ1-2	TRBV7-6	.
CSAGLMGGLSYNEQFF	TGCAGTGCTGGATTAATGGGGGGACTTTCCTACAATGAGCAGTTCTTC	.	TRBJ2-1	TRBV20-1	.
CASSPWTSGGETQYF	TGTGCCAGCAGCCCTTGGACTAGCGGTGGGGAGACCCAGTACTTC	many	TRBJ2-5	TRBV7-9	TRBD2
CASSRIHSLRTWGANVLTF	TGCGCCAGCAGCCGTATACATTCCTTGCGGACGTGGGGGGCCAACGTCCTGACTTTC	many	TRBJ2-6	TRBV5-1	.
CASSPGTGRGPPQHF	TGCGCCAGCAGCCCCGGGACAGGGAGGGGTCCGCCCCAGCATTTT	many	TRBJ1-5	TRBV5-1	TRBD1
CASSGGQGGKETQYF	TGTGCCAGCAGTGGGGGACAGGGAGGTAAAGAGACCCAGTACTTC	many	TRBJ2-5	TRBV12-3/TRBV12-4	TRBD1
CASSQAGKAFYEQYF	TGTGCCAGCAGCCAAGCTGGGAAGGCGTTTTACGAGCAGTACTTC	many	TRBJ2-7	TRBV4-2	.
CSARVLVGALRLEAFF	TGCAGTGCTAGAGTATTGGTAGGGGCCTTAAGATTAGAAGCTTTCTTT	many	TRBJ1-1	TRBV20-1	.
CSAWGPGGITDTQYF	TGCAGTGCTTGGGGGCCGGGGGGCATAACAGATACGCAGTATTTT	many	TRBJ2-3	TRBV20-1	.
CSAPEAGEDTQYF	TGCAGTGCCCCGGAAGCTGGGGAAGATACGCAGTATTTT	many	TRBJ2-3	TRBV20-1	.
CSARNPGQGPGKPQHF	TGCAGTGCCCGGAATCCGGGACAGGGCCCAGGGAAGCCCCAGCATTTT	.	TRBJ1-5	TRBV20-1	TRBD1
CASSPTGAHRGTEAFF	TGTGCCAGCTCACCCACAGGGGCCCATCGGGGCACTGAAGCTTTCTTT	few	TRBJ1-1	TRBV18	TRBD1
CASRPDGGYYEQYF	TGTGCCAGCAGGCCGGATGGGGGTTACTACGAGCAGTACTTC	many	TRBJ2-7	TRBV6-1	.
CASSENGGGTGELFF	TGTGCCAGCAGTGAAAACGGGGGAGGCACCGGGGAGCTGTTTTTT	many	TRBJ2-2	TRBV2	.
CASSQREKLFF	TGTGCCAGCAGCCAAAGGGAAAAACTGTTTTTT	many	TRBJ1-4	TRBV12-3/TRBV12-4	.
CASTKGAGTYEQYF	TGTGCCAGCACGAAGGGGGCTGGGACCTACGAGCAGTACTTC	many	TRBJ2-7	TRBV11-2	TRBD1
CASSYASGLNTGELFF	TGTGCCAGCAGTTACGCATCAGGTTTGAACACCGGGGAGCTGTTTTTT	many	TRBJ2-2	TRBV6-5	.
CASKRTGLGEQYF	TGTGCCAGCAAACGGACAGGGCTGGGCGAGCAGTACTTC	many	TRBJ2-7	TRBV6-1	TRBD1
CSVALPGDQPQHF	TGCAGCGTTGCGTTGCCTGGAGATCAGCCCCAGCATTTT	many	TRBJ1-5	TRBV29-1	.
CASTREGGYGYTF	TGTGCCAGCACGCGCGAGGGCGGGTATGGCTACACCTTC	.	TRBJ1-2	TRBV13	.